Each of the 32 T cell receptor beta chains below was sequenced from the same sample in a study of Tregs in tolerant kidney transplant recipients (dated by TCRdb to about 2019). Libraries were prepared through the immunoSEQ multiplex PCR assay. As stored in TCRdb, this immuneACCESS dataset retains in-frame rearrangements with V and J assigned. A fraction of the clones does not appear; measured against another copy, unresolved V genes explain less than half of the discrepancy, and the remainder lacks a known reason. A total of tens of thousands of clones appear in this sample, over 75% of them only once. The ten most abundant clones make up 2.1% of the sample. This sample's time point label indicates: blood sample drawn before combined kidney and bone marrow transplant. The sample was Tregs from blood, taken before the transplant. The receptors were sampled from a human donor who received a combined kidney and bone marrow transplant.

Concerning this clone itself: Different DNA sequences within this sample yield the same CDR3. The chain recombines TRBV5-1 with TRBJ2-5, with 7 nucleotides matching TRBD2. This CDR3 is 15 amino acids long. The V gene end was trimmed by 0 bases and the J gene end by 5 bases; junction bases not matched to a gene: 7. Germline CDR1 is SGHRS and CDR2 is YFSETQ. CDR3 sequence (DNA): TGCGCCAGCAGCTTGGGCGGAGCCGGGGGGGAGACCCAGTACTTC. Translation: CASSLGGAGGETQYF.

This chain uses TRBV18 with TRBJ2-1; the D is unclear. The CDR3 has 12 residues. Trimming stripped 3 bases from V and 12 bases from J, with 12 bases between. Germline loops: CDR1 KGHSH, CDR2 LQKENI. The CDR3 here is CASSPLTAAQFF. The CDR3 coding sequence is TGTGCCAGCTCACCCCTGACCGCGGCGCAGTTCTTC.

J is TRBJ1-1 and V is TRBV10-2; the D is unclear. From germline, CDR1 is WSHSY and CDR2 SAAADI. V was pared by 2 bases and J by 4 bases, with 11 bases between. The CDR3 runs 14 residues. The CDR3 reads CASSERRVSTEAFF. The DNA for the CDR3 is TGCGCCAGCAGTGAGAGAAGGGTGAGCACTGAAGCTTTCTTT.

The V call is TRBV7-6, the J call TRBJ1-2; TRBD1 matches at 8 bases. CDR1 is SGHVS, CDR2 FNYEAQ, per germline. The V and J ends lost 5 bases and 5 bases, in that order; junction bases with no gene match: 10. The CDR3 has 15 amino acids. This CDR3 reads CASSTGQGLGYGYTF. In nucleotides, the CDR3 is TGTGCCAGCAGCACCGGACAGGGATTGGGATATGGCTACACCTTC.

As concerns this clone: At one boundary the junction diverges from the germline segment, which might be a read error. The chain combines TRBV5-6 with TRBJ2-7; the match to TRBD1 covers 7 bases. This CDR3 has 14 amino acids. Germline V lookup: CDR1 SGHDT, CDR2 YYEEEE. The CDR3: CASSLNRGRGPQCF. The DNA for the CDR3 is TGTGCCAGCAGCTTGAACAGGGGACGGGGACCGCAGTGCTTC.

The chain links TRBV6-1 to TRBJ2-7; D remains unclear. The V end was cut by 1 base, the J end by 2 bases, with 6 bases between. The CDR3 runs 13 residues. Germline CDR1 is MNHNS and CDR2 is SASEGT. CDR3: CASSEVDPYEQYF. For the CDR3, the DNA is TGTGCCAGCAGTGAAGTAGACCCCTACGAGCAGTACTTC.

The chain combines TRBV2 with TRBJ2-5; TRBD2 matches 7 bases. Germline loops: CDR1 SNHLY, CDR2 FYNNEI. V lost 4 bases to trimming and J lost 2 bases; unmatched junction nucleotides: 4. The CDR3 has 14 amino acids. DNA of the CDR3: TGTGCCAGCAGTGGTGATAGCGGGCAAGAGACCCAGTACTTC. Protein sequence: CASSGDSGQETQYF.

The sample holds a few counts of this clone. V is TRBV5-1 and J is TRBJ1-6; 7 positions match TRBD1. This CDR3 is built from 15 residues. Unmatched junction bases numbered 7, after V lost 4 bases and J lost 6 bases. Germline CDR1 and CDR2: SGHRS and YFSETQ. The CDR3 loop reads CASSPTGASNSPLHF. The CDR3 DNA is TGCGCCAGCAGCCCTACAGGGGCCTCTAATTCACCCCTCCACTTT.

This clone was counted only a few times. The gene calls are TRBV5-6 and TRBJ2-5; D is uncertain. Trimming pared 0 bases from V and 4 bases from J, leaving 1 base between. CDR3 length: 11 amino acids. CDR1 SGHDT and CDR2 YYEEEE come from the germline V gene. The CDR3 sequence is CASSLAETQYF. The DNA for the CDR3 is TGTGCCAGCAGCTTGGCAGAGACCCAGTACTTC.

The CDR3 loop reads CASRLSSSGANVLTF. The CDR3 coding sequence is TGCGCCAGCCGCCTCTCCTCCTCTGGGGCCAACGTCCTGACTTTC. The rearrangement joins TRBV5-1 to TRBJ2-6; D gene unclear. The CDR3 loop spans 15 amino acids. Trimming pared 7 bases from V and 0 bases from J, leaving 11 bases between. Germline CDR1 SGHRS, CDR2 YFSETQ.

The chain joins TRBV19 to TRBJ1-6; 8 positions agree with TRBD1. CDR3 length equals 15 residues. J gave up 6 bases and V 3 bases, and 4 bases lay outside the gene matches. CDR1 is LNHDA, CDR2 SQIVND, per germline (reference sequence). Here the CDR3 DNA reads TGTGCCAGTAGTATTGGGACAGGTGGTAATTCACCCCTCCACTTT. This translates into CASSIGTGGNSPLHF.

The genes are TRBV7-2 and TRBJ2-7, with D perhaps TRBD1 (5 bases). Germline V lookup: CDR1 SGHTA, CDR2 FQGNSA. V lost 4 bases to trimming and J lost 2 bases, with 15 bases between them. The CDR3 has 15 residues. The CDR3 spells CASSSRPDSTYEQYF. The DNA for the CDR3 is TGTGCCAGCAGCTCAAGGCCTGACAGTACCTACGAGCAGTACTTC.

The V call is TRBV27, the J call TRBJ2-1; D is perhaps TRBD1 (5 bases). V gave up 0 bases and J gave up 0 bases, with 12 bases separating them. The CDR3 is 17 residues long. CDR1 MNHEY and CDR2 SMNVEV come from the germline V gene (reference sequence). The CDR3 loop reads CASSLSQGGFSYNEQFF. CDR3 bases: TGTGCCAGCAGTTTATCGCAGGGTGGGTTCTCCTACAATGAGCAGTTCTTC.

This rearrangement joins TRBV6-8 to TRBJ1-5; D call uncertain. V was pared by 10 bases and J by 12 bases, with 19 bases between. CDR3 length equals 12 residues. From germline, CDR1 is MNHGY and CDR2 SAAAGT. The CDR3 DNA follows: TGTGCCACACCCTCCCAATTCTCCGGCCAGCATTTT. Protein sequence: CATPSQFSGQHF.

The chain couples TRBV5-6 to TRBJ2-1; 8 bases match TRBD2. The CDR3 consists of 13 residues. Trimming at V came to 4 bases and at J to 9 bases, leaving 6 bases not matched to a gene. Germline V gene lookup returns CDR1 SGHDT and CDR2 YYEEEE. The CDR3 protein is CASSLRGGSEQFF. In nucleotides, the CDR3 is TGTGCCAGCAGCCTCCGGGGGGGTAGTGAGCAGTTCTTC.

The DNA for the CDR3 is TGTGCCAGCTCACCCCAATGGACAGGGGGGGATTCCGAGCAGTACTTC. The encoded protein is CASSPQWTGGDSEQYF. This rearrangement joins TRBV18 to TRBJ2-7; 10 bases align to TRBD1. The CDR3 extends over 16 amino acids. The V and J ends lost 3 bases and 6 bases, in that order; junction bases with no gene match: 11. In germline, CDR1 is KGHSH, CDR2 LQKENI.

The V and J genes are TRBV5-6 and TRBJ1-2, with D possibly matching TRBD1 (6 bases). This CDR3 has 14 amino acids. V was cut by 0 bases and J by 5 bases, with 11 bases left in between. Germline V CDR1 and CDR2: SGHDT, YYEEEE. CDR3 protein: CASSLAGELYGYTF. For the CDR3, the DNA is TGTGCCAGCAGCTTGGCAGGGGAGCTTTATGGCTACACCTTC. The full variable domain, rest sourced from reference TRBV5-6 and TRBJ1-2, is DAGVTQSPTHLIKTRGQQVTLRCSPKSGHDTVSWYQQALGQGPQFIFQYYEEEERQRGNFPDRFSGHQFPNYSSELNVNALLLGDSALYLCASSLAGELYGYTFGSGTRLTVV.

V and J are TRBV15 and TRBJ1-2; unclear D gene. There are 16 residues in the CDR3. Germline loops: CDR1 LNHNV, CDR2 YYDKDF (reference sequence). V was pared by 0 bases and J by 4 bases, with 15 bases between. The CDR3: CATSRDREGSGYGYTF. Here the CDR3 DNA reads TGTGCCACCAGCAGAGATCGGGAGGGCTCGGGCTATGGCTACACCTTC.

The chain combines TRBV6-5 with TRBJ2-2; 10 bases are shared with TRBD1. After removal of 6 bases from V and 4 bases from J, the junction contained 5 bases not matched to a gene. Germline V CDR1 and CDR2: MNHEY, SVGAGI. The CDR3 runs to 15 residues. CDR3: CASSSGQGVTGELFF. In DNA, the CDR3 is TGTGCCAGCAGCTCCGGACAGGGGGTCACCGGGGAGCTGTTTTTT.

The chain uses TRBV18 and TRBJ2-7; possibly TRBD2 for D (5 bases). The germline CDR1 and CDR2 sequences are KGHSH and LQKENI. There are 13 residues in the CDR3. V gave up 6 bases and J gave up 6 bases, with 15 bases separating them. The CDR3 here is CASSRRPGVEQYF. The CDR3 nucleotides are TGTGCCAGCTCCCGGAGGCCGGGCGTCGAGCAGTACTTC.

CDR3 amino acids: CASSLGLHSNIQYF. The CDR3 nucleotides read TGTGCCAGCAGCTTAGGCCTCCATTCAAACATTCAGTACTTC. This rearrangement joins TRBV7-6 to TRBJ2-4; D unresolved. Germline V lookup: CDR1 SGHVS, CDR2 FNYEAQ. V gave up 1 base and J gave up 6 bases, with 10 bases separating them. This CDR3 has 14 amino acids.

This chain links TRBV7-8 with TRBJ1-6; D unclear. From germline, CDR1 is SGHVS and CDR2 FQNEAQ. V was pared by 2 bases and J by 8 bases, with 10 bases between. CDR3 length equals 14 residues. The CDR3 nucleotides read TGTGCCAGCAGCTTACGAGGGAGAGATTCACCCCTCCACTTT. Its protein is CASSLRGRDSPLHF.

This rearrangement joins TRBV7-2 to TRBJ2-7; 12 nucleotides line up with TRBD2. Germline V gene lookup returns CDR1 SGHTA and CDR2 FQGNSA. V gave up 5 bases and J gave up 6 bases; unmatched junction bases: 11. The CDR3 runs 16 residues. In DNA, the CDR3 is TGTGCCAGCAGCCCCTGGGCTAGCGGGGGGGGGCTCGAGCAGTACTTC. It codes for CASSPWASGGGLEQYF.

J is TRBJ1-2 and V is TRBV6-5, with D maybe TRBD1 (5 bases). V was clipped by 2 bases and J by 5 bases, with 18 bases between them. This CDR3 has 16 amino acids. From germline, CDR1 is MNHEY and CDR2 SVGAGI. In nucleotides, the CDR3 is TGTGCCAGCAGTTACGAACTCGGCCAGGGCGGGTATGGCTACACCTTC. It is translated as CASSYELGQGGYGYTF.

CDR3 sequence: CASSLDGGYNQPQHF. The CDR3 DNA sequence: TGTGCCAGCAGCTTAGACGGGGGGTACAATCAGCCCCAGCATTTT. This chain connects TRBV7-9 to TRBJ1-5, with a weak D call TRBD1 (5 bases). Trimming left V 1 base short and J 3 bases short, with 10 bases between. This CDR3 has 15 residues. Germline loops: CDR1 SEHNR, CDR2 FQNEAQ (reference sequence).

This sequence joins TRBV27 and TRBJ1-5; D ambiguous. CDR1 is MNHEY and CDR2 is SMNVEV in the germline V gene (reference sequence). The CDR3 length is 16 residues. V was shortened by 2 bases and J by 6 bases, with 17 bases between the two germline ends. The CDR3: CASSLSFGFRGQPQHF. In nucleotides, the CDR3 is TGTGCCAGCAGTTTAAGTTTCGGCTTCCGGGGTCAGCCCCAGCATTTT.

CDR3 sequence reads: CASSKEPMRGKAEAFF. The CDR3 bases are TGTGCCAGTAGTAAGGAGCCCATGAGAGGGAAGGCTGAAGCTTTCTTT. The gene calls are TRBV19 and TRBJ1-1; D unresolved. V was shortened by 4 bases and J by 6 bases, with 21 bases between the two germline ends. CDR1 and CDR2 (germline): LNHDA, SQIVND (reference sequence). The CDR3 contains 16 residues.

The genes are TRBV7-2 and TRBJ2-3, with 14 positions matching TRBD2. The CDR3 covers 16 residues. From germline, CDR1 is SGHTA and CDR2 FQGNSA. The ends lost 5 bases at V and 4 bases at J; junction bases unmatched: 5. The CDR3 loop reads CASSRTSGGRADTQYF. CDR3 nucleotide sequence: TGTGCCAGCAGCCGGACTAGCGGGGGGCGGGCAGATACGCAGTATTTT.

The CDR3 sequence is CASRTQDSVNTEAFF. Here the CDR3 DNA reads TGTGCCAGCAGAACCCAAGACAGCGTGAACACTGAAGCTTTCTTT. The chain employs TRBV6-6 and TRBJ1-1; TRBD1 is a possible D gene (5 bases). Germline lookup yields CDR1 MNHNY and CDR2 SVGAGI (reference sequence). Trimming left V 6 bases short and J 0 bases short, with 14 bases between. This CDR3 comprises 15 residues.

This clone appeared a single time. The genes are TRBV19 and TRBJ1-1; 8 bases agree with TRBD1. V shed 5 bases and J 4 bases; nucleotides not matched to a gene: 3. This CDR3 spans 13 amino acids. Germline assignment: CDR1 LNHDA and CDR2 SQIVND (reference sequence). CDR3: CASSRQGSTEAFF. Written as DNA, the CDR3 is TGTGCCAGTAGTCGACAGGGGTCCACTGAAGCTTTCTTT.

This sequence joins TRBV6-1 and TRBJ2-2; D is uncertain. V gave up 2 bases and J gave up 6 bases, with 7 bases separating them. The CDR3 is 13 residues long. Germline values: CDR1 MNHNS, CDR2 SASEGT. For the CDR3, the DNA is TGTGCCAGCAGTGAATGGGTGGCCGGGGAGCTGTTTTTT. Amino acid sequence: CASSEWVAGELFF.

This rearrangement joins TRBV30 to TRBJ1-2; D uncertain. V was clipped by 1 base and J by 8 bases, with 17 bases between them. Germline CDR1 GTSNPN, CDR2 SVGIG (reference sequence). The CDR3 has 14 amino acids. The CDR3 is CAWSASVQLYGYTF. The CDR3 nucleotides are TGTGCCTGGAGTGCCTCAGTGCAACTTTACGGCTACACCTTC.